This T cell receptor (beta chain) was found in a study of T cell responses to AZD1222 COVID-19 vaccine (dated by TCRdb to the early 2020s). At the level of the whole study: TCR sequencing was performed for over 230 trial participants, of whom some 200 were given two doses of AZD1222 and 26 were given two doses of MenACWY control vaccine. Enrollment into the trials was organized by age into subgroups of 18-55, 56-69 and 70-plus years, and those subgroups contained approximately 150, 30 and 60 TCR-sequenced participants, respectively. Findings and caveats that apply to the study as a whole: After two AZD1222 doses, spike-specific TCR breadth and depth were significantly higher than at day 0 and than in MenACWY recipients. Vaccine-associated CD4 TCRs spanned the whole spike protein, with dominant responses in regions 160-218 and 743-854. Conclusions about previously exposed vaccinees were limited because only six AZD1222 recipients were SARS-CoV-2 seropositive at baseline. In the small 56-69-year group, the increase in depth fell short of significance, most likely because of low power. No day 14 peak-response samples were available, so repertoires were characterized only after the peak T cell response. Participants were mostly white British, with more females than males. The authors suggested clonal diversity may have been underestimated. Reportedly, almost half of the unique spike-specific TCRs recognized epitopes lying outside the regions that are mutated in the B.1.351 and B.1.1.7 variants.

Taken with the paper, the label for time point translates to: about 28 days (+/-7) after the second vaccine dose. AZD1222 recipients with second doses at about 4 weeks or about 12 weeks were pooled, because spike-specific TCR depth and breadth did not differ between schedules. Vaccinee samples came from UK trials COV001 and COV002, including a single-blind randomized controlled phase 2/3 trial of AZD1222 (ChAdOx1 nCoV-19) in healthy adults. For TCRbeta chain sequencing, PBMC samples were collected from trial participants at day 0 and at day 28 after the second dose. The trim is 1 base for V and 5 bases for J, with a gap of 12 bases between the germline ends. CDR1 is given as MNHEY and CDR2 as SMNVEV, both from the germline V gene (reference sequence). Reading from cysteine to phenylalanine, the CDR3 counts 16 amino acids. Only the CDR3 DNA is retained, 48 bases long and in frame from the first base.

The CDR3 regions of human TCRbeta chains were subjected to immunosequencing. The source study handled its data this way. TCRs in the repertoires were compared against a reference library of SARS-CoV-2-specific TCRs that had been generated with the MIRA antigen-specificity platform. Breadth was defined as the fraction of unique TCRs that were SARS-CoV-2-associated, and depth was defined as the fraction of total T cells that were SARS-CoV-2-associated. Using the MIRA data, each spike-specific TCR was mapped to the spike region that the TCR reacts to and placed in a CD4 or CD8 class. Log10-transformed breadth and depth values were compared by one-way ANOVA with Sidak's multiple comparisons tests. TCRdb re-hosts the immuneACCESS table, in-frame sequences only. Its copies lack some clones; in the studies checked, an unresolved V gene accounts for under half of them, and the cause for the rest is not known. D and trimming were read from the DNA, whereas the V and J calls and clone size are those reported in that table. This sample gives 90,000 to 120,000 clones in total; around 90% of them show up just once. The biggest ten clones account for around 6.6% of the sample.

On this clone: Its antigen remains unidentified. Per-base qualities were not stored, and no clone one base away is much larger.

Specimen: peripheral blood, collected 28 days after the second AZD1222 dose. The receptor was isolated from an adult who received the AZD1222 COVID-19 vaccine. The rearrangement combines TRBV27 with TRBJ1-6; D gene: possibly TRBD1, on 5 matching bases. The nucleotide sequence is TGTGCCAGCAGTTTATATCCAGGGCTGGATAATTCACCCCTCCACTTT. Protein translation: CASSLYPGLDNSPLHF.